The sequence of this T cell receptor beta chain was determined in a study of blood T cell repertoires in COVID-19. Study details: From T cells, B-cell-depleted T cells, or PBMCs came the material, which was cDNA or gDNA.

Original data processing: Amplification with reference gene primers provided the estimates of nucleated cell counts. Only in-frame clones appear in the TCRdb table, and some are missing; sequencing was by immunoSEQ multiplex PCR. V and J calls and clone size are given by that table; D and trimming were obtained from the DNA. The sample lists over 150,000 clones; more than 85% were seen once. The germline gives CDR1 SGHAT, CDR2 FQNNGV. The CDR3 is made up of 17 amino acids. The ends lost 6 bases at V and 1 base at J; junction bases unmatched: 12. The source material was peripheral blood. The V gene is TRBV11-2, the J gene TRBJ2-7; TRBD2 aligns across 10 bases. This receptor was obtained from a man in his fifties with acute or convalescent COVID-19. DNA for the CDR3: TGTGCCAGCAGTCACCTCCTCCTAGCGGGAGATTCCTACGAGCAGTACTTC. This codes for CASSHLLLAGDSYEQYF.